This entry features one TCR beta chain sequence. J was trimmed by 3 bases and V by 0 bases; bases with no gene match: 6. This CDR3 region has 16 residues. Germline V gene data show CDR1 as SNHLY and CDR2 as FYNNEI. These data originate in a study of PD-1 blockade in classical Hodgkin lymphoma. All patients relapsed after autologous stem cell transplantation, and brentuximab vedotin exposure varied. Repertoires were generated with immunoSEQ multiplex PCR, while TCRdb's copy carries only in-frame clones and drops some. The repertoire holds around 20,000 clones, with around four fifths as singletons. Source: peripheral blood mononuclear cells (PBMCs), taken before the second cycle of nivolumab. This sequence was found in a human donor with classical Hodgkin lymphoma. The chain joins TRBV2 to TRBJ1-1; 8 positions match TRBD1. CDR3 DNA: TGTGCCAGCAGTGAAGCGCTTCCACAGGGGGACACTGAAGCTTTCTTT. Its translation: CASSEALPQGDTEAFF.